Listed here are 13 T cell receptor beta chains from one sample, sequenced in a study of blood T cell repertoires in COVID-19. TCRdb's table, derived via immunoSEQ multiplex PCR, lists solely in-frame clones and lacks some. This sample has some 360,000 clones, with about 88% found just once. The sequenced sample consisted of PBMCs or T cells enriched from blood (not recorded which). These receptors were collected from a woman younger than 45 who had been exposed to COVID-19.

The V gene is TRBV19, the J gene TRBJ2-3, with 8 bases that match TRBD2. The trim removed 3 bases at V and 5 bases at J, leaving 4 bases unmatched. Germline lookup yields CDR1 LNHDA and CDR2 SQIVND (reference sequence). The length of the CDR3 is 14 residues. CDR3 DNA: TGTGCCAGTAGTATCGCGGGGGGCCAAGATACGCAGTATTTT. Its translation is CASSIAGGQDTQYF.

This CDR3 is CASSLADGGPRQETQYF. In DNA, the CDR3 is TGCGCCAGCAGCTTGGCCGACGGCGGTCCTCGGCAAGAGACCCAGTACTTC. The genes are TRBV5-1 and TRBJ2-5; D ambiguous. V was trimmed by 0 bases and J by 2 bases, leaving 17 bases between them. CDR3 length: 17 amino acids. Germline V lookup: CDR1 SGHRS, CDR2 YFSETQ.

This rearrangement joins TRBV5-5 to TRBJ1-6; perhaps TRBD1 as D (6 bases). In germline, CDR1 is SGHKS, CDR2 YYEKEE (reference sequence). There are 13 residues in the CDR3. Deletions cut 4 bases from V and 8 bases from J, with 10 bases between. Here the CDR3 reads CASSPNRDSPLHF. The DNA of the CDR3 is TGTGCCAGCAGCCCCAACAGGGATTCACCCCTCCACTTT. The entire variable domain, with the rest obtained from reference TRBV5-5 and TRBJ1-6, is as follows: DAGVTQSPTHLIKTRGQQVTLRCSPISGHKSVSWYQQVLGQGPQFIFQYYEKEERGRGNFPDRFSARQFPNYSSELNVNALLLGDSALYLCASSPNRDSPLHFGNGTRLTVT.

V gene TRBV19 combines with J gene TRBJ1-3; D call uncertain. The germline V gene has CDR1 LNHDA and CDR2 SQIVND (reference sequence). CDR3 size: 12 residues. V lost 11 bases to trimming and J lost 0 bases, with 8 bases between them. The DNA of the CDR3 is TGTGCCGTCAAGAGCTCTGGAAACACCATATATTTT. Amino acid sequence: CAVKSSGNTIYF.

The V and J genes are TRBV11-3 and TRBJ1-4; 9 nucleotides align to TRBD1. The CDR3 has 15 residues. Germline CDR1 is SGHNT and CDR2 is YENEEA. V shed 4 bases, J shed 7 bases, and the junction held 7 bases outside the gene matches. In DNA form, the CDR3 reads TGTGCCAGCAGCTCACAGGGGGCTGGTAGTGAAAAACTGTTTTTT. This codes for CASSSQGAGSEKLFF. Based on the CDR3 plus reference TRBV11-3 and TRBJ1-4, the full variable domain is EAGVVQSPRYKIIEKKQPVAFWCNPISGHNTLYWYLQNLGQGPELLIRYENEEAVDDSQLPKDRFSAERLKGVDSTLKIQPAELGDSAVYLCASSSQGAGSEKLFFGSGTQLSVL.

The chain links TRBV2 to TRBJ2-3, with D possibly TRBD2 on 6 matching bases. Germline V gene data show CDR1 as SNHLY and CDR2 as FYNNEI. The CDR3 is 13 residues long. Trimming shortened V by 6 bases and J by 4 bases, and 11 bases separated the two germline ends. The CDR3 nucleotides are TGTGCCAGCAGCCAATGGGGGGCAGATACGCAGTATTTT. It is translated as CASSQWGADTQYF.

The chain has TRBV24-1 and TRBJ2-1; maybe TRBD2 (6 bases). Germline loops: CDR1 KGHDR, CDR2 SFDVKD. Trimming took off 5 bases at V and 6 bases at J, with 13 bases between the two ends. The CDR3 loop spans 14 amino acids. In DNA form, the CDR3 reads TGTGCCACCAGTGGGGGGGAGTTTGGCAATGAGCAGTTCTTC. Translation: CATSGGEFGNEQFF.

This rearrangement joins TRBV28 to TRBJ2-1, with 11 bases that match TRBD2. Germline V gives CDR1 MDHEN, CDR2 SYDVKM. The CDR3 spans 15 residues. Trimming took 6 bases from V and 9 from J; bases not matched to a gene: 10. The CDR3 here is CASSNPSGRTVEQFF. The CDR3 coding sequence is TGTGCCAGCAGCAACCCTAGCGGGAGGACGGTTGAGCAGTTCTTC.

The V and J genes are TRBV27 and TRBJ1-2; D may be TRBD1 (5 bases). The V gene lost 7 bases and the J gene lost 4 bases, with 25 bases spanning the gap. This CDR3 is 17 amino acids long. From germline, CDR1 is MNHEY and CDR2 SMNVEV (reference sequence). CDR3 nucleotides: TGTGCCAGCACCCCTCGGGCCTTTGCGACAGCGAGCTATGGCTACACCTTC. Amino acids: CASTPRAFATASYGYTF.

This clone was observed a few times. The V call is TRBV6-2 or TRBV6-3, the J call TRBJ2-7, with TRBD2 matching 11 bases. V was pared by 6 bases and J by 1 base, with 11 bases of the junction left unmatched. Germline-derived CDR1 and CDR2 are MNHEY and SVGEGT. The CDR3 sequence is 17 residues long. The DNA of the CDR3 is TGTGCCAGCAGCCCTTACCTACTAGCGGGAGCGTCCTACGAGCAGTACTTC. It yields the protein CASSPYLLAGASYEQYF.

This clone was counted ten times or more. The chain carries TRBV19 and TRBJ1-1, with a tentative D call TRBD1 (5 bases). Per germline, CDR1 LNHDA and CDR2 SQIVND (reference sequence). V shed 3 bases and J shed 5 bases, with 13 bases lying between them. CDR3 size: 14 residues. Here the CDR3 reads CASSMGGGFTEAFF. The CDR3 coding sequence is TGTGCCAGTAGTATGGGGGGGGGATTTACTGAAGCTTTCTTT.

This chain connects TRBV27 to TRBJ2-1, with D possibly matching TRBD2 (7 bases). Germline CDR1 and CDR2: MNHEY and SMNVEV (reference sequence). Trimming pared 3 bases from V and 5 bases from J, leaving 11 bases between. This CDR3 contains 14 residues. The CDR3 here is CASSFRGADNEQFF. The CDR3 nucleotides read TGTGCCAGCAGTTTCCGGGGGGCGGACAATGAGCAGTTCTTC.

This chain connects TRBV7-9 to TRBJ2-1; 11 bases align to TRBD2. The length of the CDR3 is 18 residues. The junction had 7 bases not matched to a gene; V was cut back by 2 bases and J by 1 base. Germline-derived CDR1 and CDR2 are SEHNR and FQNEAQ (reference sequence). The CDR3 protein is CASSLTSGSWESYNEQFF. The CDR3 DNA reads as TGTGCCAGCAGCTTAACTAGCGGGAGCTGGGAGTCCTACAATGAGCAGTTCTTC.